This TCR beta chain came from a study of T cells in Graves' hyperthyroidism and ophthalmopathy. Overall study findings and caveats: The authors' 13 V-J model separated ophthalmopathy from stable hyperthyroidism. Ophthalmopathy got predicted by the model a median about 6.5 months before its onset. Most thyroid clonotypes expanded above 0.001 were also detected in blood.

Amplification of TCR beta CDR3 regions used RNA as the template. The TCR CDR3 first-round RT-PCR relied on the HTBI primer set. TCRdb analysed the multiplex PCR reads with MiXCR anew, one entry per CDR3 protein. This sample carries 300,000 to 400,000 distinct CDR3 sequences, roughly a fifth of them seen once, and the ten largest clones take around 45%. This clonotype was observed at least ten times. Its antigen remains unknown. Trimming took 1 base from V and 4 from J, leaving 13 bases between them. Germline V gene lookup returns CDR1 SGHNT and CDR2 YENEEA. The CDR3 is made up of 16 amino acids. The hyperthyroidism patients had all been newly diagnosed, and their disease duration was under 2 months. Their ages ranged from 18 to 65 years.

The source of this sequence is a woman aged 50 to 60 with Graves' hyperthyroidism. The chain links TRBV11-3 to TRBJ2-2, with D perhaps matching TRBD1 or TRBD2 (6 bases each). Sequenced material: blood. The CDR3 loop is CASSLGRGASTGELFF. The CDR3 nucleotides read TGTGCCAGCAGCTTAGGGAGGGGGGCGAGCACCGGGGAGCTGTTTTTT.